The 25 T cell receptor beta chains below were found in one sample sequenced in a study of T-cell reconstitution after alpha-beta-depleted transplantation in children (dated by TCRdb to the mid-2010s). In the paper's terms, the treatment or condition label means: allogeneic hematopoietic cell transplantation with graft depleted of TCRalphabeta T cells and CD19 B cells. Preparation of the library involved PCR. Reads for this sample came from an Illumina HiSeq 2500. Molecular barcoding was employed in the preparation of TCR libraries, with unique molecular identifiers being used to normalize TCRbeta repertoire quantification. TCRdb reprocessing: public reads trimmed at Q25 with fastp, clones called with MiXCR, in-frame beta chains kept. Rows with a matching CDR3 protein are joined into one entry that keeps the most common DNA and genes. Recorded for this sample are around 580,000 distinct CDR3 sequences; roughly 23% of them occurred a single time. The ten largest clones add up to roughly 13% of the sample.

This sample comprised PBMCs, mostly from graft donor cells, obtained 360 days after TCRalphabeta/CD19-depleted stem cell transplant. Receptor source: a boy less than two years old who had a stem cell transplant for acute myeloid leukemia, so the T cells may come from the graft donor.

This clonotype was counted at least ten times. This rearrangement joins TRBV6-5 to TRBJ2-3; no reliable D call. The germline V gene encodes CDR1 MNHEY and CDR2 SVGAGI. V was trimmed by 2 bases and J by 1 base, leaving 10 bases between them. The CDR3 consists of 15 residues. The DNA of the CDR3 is TGTGCCAGCAGTTACGAGGTAGCCGGCACAGATACGCAGTATTTT. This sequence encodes CASSYEVAGTDTQYF.

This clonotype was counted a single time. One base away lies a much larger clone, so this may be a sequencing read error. The CDR3 region is CSARSKSYEQYF. For the CDR3, the DNA is TGCAGTGCTAGAAGTAAGTCCTACGAGCAGTACTTC. This chain joins TRBV20-1 and TRBJ2-7; the D is unclear. Germline V lookup: CDR1 DFQATT, CDR2 SNEGSKA (reference sequence). Between the trimmed V and J ends, which lost 2 bases and 1 base, there was a span of 6 bases. The CDR3 spans 12 residues.

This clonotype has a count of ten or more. The CDR3 region has the DNA TGCAGCGTTGAACTCGCAACGAGCACAGATACGCAGTATTTT. This sequence encodes CSVELATSTDTQYF. This chain connects TRBV29-1 to TRBJ2-3; no definite D call. The CDR3 spans 14 residues. The germline gives CDR1 SQVTM, CDR2 ANQGSEA. V was clipped by 2 bases and J by 0 bases, with 9 bases between them.

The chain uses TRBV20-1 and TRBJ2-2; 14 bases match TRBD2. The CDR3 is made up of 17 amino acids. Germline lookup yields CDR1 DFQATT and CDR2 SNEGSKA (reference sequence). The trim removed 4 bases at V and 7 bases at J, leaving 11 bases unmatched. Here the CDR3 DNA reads TGCAGTGCTATTCCCTTGAGGACTAGCGGGGGGATCGGGGAGCTGTTTTTT. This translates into CSAIPLRTSGGIGELFF.

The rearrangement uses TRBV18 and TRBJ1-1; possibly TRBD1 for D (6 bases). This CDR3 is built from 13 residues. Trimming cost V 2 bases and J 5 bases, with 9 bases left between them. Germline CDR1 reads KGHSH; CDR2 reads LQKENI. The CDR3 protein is CASSPSQGTEAFF. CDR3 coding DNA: TGTGCCAGCTCACCAAGTCAGGGGACTGAAGCTTTCTTT.

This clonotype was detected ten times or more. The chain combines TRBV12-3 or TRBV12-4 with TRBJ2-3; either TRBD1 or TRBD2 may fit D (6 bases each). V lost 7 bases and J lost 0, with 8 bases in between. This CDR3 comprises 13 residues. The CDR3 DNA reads TGTGCCAGCAACGGGGGCAGCACAGATACGCAGTATTTT. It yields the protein CASNGGSTDTQYF.

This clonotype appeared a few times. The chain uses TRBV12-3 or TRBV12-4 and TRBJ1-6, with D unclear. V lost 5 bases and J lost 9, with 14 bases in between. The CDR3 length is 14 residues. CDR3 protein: CASSLTRPGSPLHF. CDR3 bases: TGTGCCAGCAGTCTGACTCGCCCTGGTTCACCCCTCCACTTT.

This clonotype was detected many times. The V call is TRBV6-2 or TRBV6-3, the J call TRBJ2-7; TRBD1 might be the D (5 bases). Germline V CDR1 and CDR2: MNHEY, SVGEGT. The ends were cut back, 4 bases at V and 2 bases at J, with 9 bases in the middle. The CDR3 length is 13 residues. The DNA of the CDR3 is TGTGCCAGCAGTTTGACAGAACCCTACGAGCAGTACTTC. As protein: CASSLTEPYEQYF.

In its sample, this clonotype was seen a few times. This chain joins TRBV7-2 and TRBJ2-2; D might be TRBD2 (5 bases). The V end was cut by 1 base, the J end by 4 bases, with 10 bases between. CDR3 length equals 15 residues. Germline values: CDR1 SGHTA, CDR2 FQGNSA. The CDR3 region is CASSLGLAPTGELFF. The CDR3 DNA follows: TGTGCCAGCAGCTTAGGGCTAGCACCCACCGGGGAGCTGTTTTTT.

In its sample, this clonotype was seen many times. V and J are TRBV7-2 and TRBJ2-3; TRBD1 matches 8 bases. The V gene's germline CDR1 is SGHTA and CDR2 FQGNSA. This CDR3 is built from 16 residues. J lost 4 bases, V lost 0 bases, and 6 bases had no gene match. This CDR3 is CASSLAPGGRADTQYF. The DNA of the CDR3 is TGTGCCAGCAGCTTAGCGCCAGGGGGCAGGGCAGATACGCAGTATTTT.

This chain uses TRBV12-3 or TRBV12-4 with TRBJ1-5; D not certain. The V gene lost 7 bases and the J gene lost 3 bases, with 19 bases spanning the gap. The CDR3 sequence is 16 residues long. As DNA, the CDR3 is TGTGCCAGCATCCCTCACAATGGACCGATCAATCAGCCCCAGCATTTT. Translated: CASIPHNGPINQPQHF.

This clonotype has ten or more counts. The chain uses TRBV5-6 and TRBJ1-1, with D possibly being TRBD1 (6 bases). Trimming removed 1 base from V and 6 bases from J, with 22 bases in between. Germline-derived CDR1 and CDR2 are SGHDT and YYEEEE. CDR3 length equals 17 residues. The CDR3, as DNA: TGTGCCAGCAGCTTGTTTCGTGACGGCGAGGGGGACTCTGAAGCTTTCTTT. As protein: CASSLFRDGEGDSEAFF.

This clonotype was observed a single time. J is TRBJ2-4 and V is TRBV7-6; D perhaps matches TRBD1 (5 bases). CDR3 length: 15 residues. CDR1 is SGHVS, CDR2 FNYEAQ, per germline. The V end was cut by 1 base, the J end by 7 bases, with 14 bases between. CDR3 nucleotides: TGTGCCAGCAGCTTAGGGGGCTGGGGCGAGAACATTCAGTACTTC. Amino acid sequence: CASSLGGWGENIQYF.

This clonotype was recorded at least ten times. The DNA of the CDR3 is TGTGCCACCAGCAAGACTAGCGGGGGGCCCTTAATAGACAGAGAGACCCAGTACTTC. As protein: CATSKTSGGPLIDRETQYF. V usage is TRBV15 and J usage is TRBJ2-5; 13 nucleotides align to TRBD2. With V trimmed by 4 bases and J by 4 bases, 15 bases remained unmatched. This CDR3 spans 19 amino acids. Germline V gene lookup returns CDR1 LNHNV and CDR2 YYDKDF (reference sequence).

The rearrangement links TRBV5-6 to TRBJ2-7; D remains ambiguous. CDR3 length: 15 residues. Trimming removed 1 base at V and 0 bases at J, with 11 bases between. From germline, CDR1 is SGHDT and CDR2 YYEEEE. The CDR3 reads CASSLRGRSSYEQYV. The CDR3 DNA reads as TGTGCCAGCAGCTTGAGAGGTAGAAGCTCCTACGAGCAGTACGTC.

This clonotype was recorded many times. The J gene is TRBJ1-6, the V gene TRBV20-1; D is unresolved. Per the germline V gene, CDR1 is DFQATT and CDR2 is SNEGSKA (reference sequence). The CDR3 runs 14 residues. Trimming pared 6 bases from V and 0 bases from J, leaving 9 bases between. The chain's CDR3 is CSAPQSSYNSPLHF. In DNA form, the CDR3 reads TGCAGTGCCCCCCAGAGCTCCTATAATTCACCCCTCCACTTT.

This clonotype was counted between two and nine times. Here the CDR3 DNA reads TGTGCCAGCAGTTATAGGCAGGGGTTGGTAGGGACTGAAGCTTTCTTT. Its translation: CASSYRQGLVGTEAFF. The J gene is TRBJ1-1, the V gene TRBV12-3 or TRBV12-4, with a tentative D call TRBD1 (6 bases). Trimming took off 4 bases at V and 5 bases at J, with 20 bases between the two ends. The CDR3 has 16 residues.

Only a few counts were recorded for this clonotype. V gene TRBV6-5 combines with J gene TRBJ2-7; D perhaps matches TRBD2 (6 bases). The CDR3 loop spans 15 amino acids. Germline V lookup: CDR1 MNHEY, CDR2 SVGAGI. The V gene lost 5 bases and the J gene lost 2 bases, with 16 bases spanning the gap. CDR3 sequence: CASSTRREPPYEQYF. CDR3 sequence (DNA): TGTGCCAGCAGTACCCGCCGGGAGCCCCCCTACGAGCAGTACTTC.

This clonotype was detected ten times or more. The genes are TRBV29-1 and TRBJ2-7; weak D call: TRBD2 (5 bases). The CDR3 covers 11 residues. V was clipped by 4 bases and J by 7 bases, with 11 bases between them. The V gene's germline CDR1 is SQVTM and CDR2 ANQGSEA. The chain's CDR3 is CSVGPTGEQYV. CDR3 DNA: TGCAGCGTTGGCCCGACGGGGGAGCAGTACGTC.

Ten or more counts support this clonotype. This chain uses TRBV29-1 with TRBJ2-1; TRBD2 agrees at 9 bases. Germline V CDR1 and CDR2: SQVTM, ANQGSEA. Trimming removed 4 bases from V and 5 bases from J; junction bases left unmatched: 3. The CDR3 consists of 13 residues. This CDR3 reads CSVGPSGDNEQFF. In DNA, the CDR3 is TGCAGCGTTGGTCCTAGCGGGGACAATGAGCAGTTCTTC.

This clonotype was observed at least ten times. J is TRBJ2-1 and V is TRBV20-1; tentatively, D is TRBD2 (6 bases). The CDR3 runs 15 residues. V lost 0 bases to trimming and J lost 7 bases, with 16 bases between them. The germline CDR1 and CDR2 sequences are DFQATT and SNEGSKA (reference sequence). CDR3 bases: TGCAGTGCTAGAGATTTGGAGGGACGGGGGAATGAGCAGTTCTTC. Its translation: CSARDLEGRGNEQFF.

The CDR3 sequence is CSASRGPHGTVAKNIQYF. CDR3 in DNA: TGCAGTGCTAGTAGAGGACCTCACGGGACTGTAGCCAAAAACATTCAGTACTTC. The J gene is TRBJ2-4, the V gene TRBV20-1; possibly TRBD2 for D (6 bases). CDR1 is DFQATT and CDR2 is SNEGSKA in the germline V gene (reference sequence). Trimming took off 3 bases at V and 0 bases at J, with 21 bases between the two ends. The CDR3 extends over 18 amino acids.

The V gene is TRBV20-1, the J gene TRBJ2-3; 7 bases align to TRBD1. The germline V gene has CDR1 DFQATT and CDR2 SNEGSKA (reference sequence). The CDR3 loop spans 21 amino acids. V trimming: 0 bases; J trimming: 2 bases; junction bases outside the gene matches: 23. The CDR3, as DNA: TGCAGTGCTAGAGATGATTGGGGTGATCTCAGGGGGTCGGGGCTCACAGATACGCAGTATTTT. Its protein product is CSARDDWGDLRGSGLTDTQYF.

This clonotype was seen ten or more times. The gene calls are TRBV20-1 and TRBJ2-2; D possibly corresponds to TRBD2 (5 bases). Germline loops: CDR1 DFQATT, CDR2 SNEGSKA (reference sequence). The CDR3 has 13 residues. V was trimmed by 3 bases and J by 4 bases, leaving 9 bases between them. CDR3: CSARDFLTGELFF. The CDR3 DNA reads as TGCAGTGCTAGGGACTTCCTCACCGGGGAGCTGTTTTTT.

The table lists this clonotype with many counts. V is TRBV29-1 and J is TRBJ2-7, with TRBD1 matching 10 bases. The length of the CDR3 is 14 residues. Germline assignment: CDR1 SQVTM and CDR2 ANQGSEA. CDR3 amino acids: CSAGQGISSYEQYF. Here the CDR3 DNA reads TGCAGTGCGGGACAGGGGATAAGCTCCTACGAGCAGTACTTC.